This is a list of T cell receptor beta chains from one sample in a study of T cells after posttransplantation cyclophosphamide. Only in-frame clones appear in the TCRdb table, and some are missing; sequencing was by immunoSEQ multiplex PCR. This table has roughly 16,000 clones, 85% appearing once. Sequencing used PBMCs, obtained after allogeneic stem cell transplant with calcineurin inhibitor and methotrexate. The source is a female patient between 18 and 35 years old who received an allogeneic stem cell transplant from an unrelated donor, was CMV-positive, and had acute and chronic GVHD. Some T cells may be the graft donor's. Each CDR3 is given with its conserved first and last residue. D genes are given only for firm matches. Some rows have no size entry. The others give once, few or many, or a class for an expanded clone.

J gene	V gene	D gene	clone size	CDR3 DNA	CDR3 protein
TRBJ2-6	TRBV5-1	TRBD1	NA	TGCGCCAGCAGCTTTTATATGTCAGGGACAGGACTCTCTGGGGCCAACGTCCTGACTTTC	CASSFYMSGTGLSGANVLTF
TRBJ1-1	TRBV19	TRBD1	NA	TGTGCCAGTAAGTTTGCCGACAGGGCCGCCACTGAAGCTTTCTTT	CASKFADRAATEAFF
TRBJ2-3	TRBV27	TRBD2	NA	TGTGCCAGCCGACTGGGGGGGAACACAGATACGCAGTATTTT	CASRLGGNTDTQYF
TRBJ2-1	TRBV30	TRBD2	few	TGTGCCTGGAGTGACAGCGGGAGTTACAATGAGCAGTTCTTC	CAWSDSGSYNEQFF
TRBJ1-6	TRBV19	NA	NA	TGTGCCAGTAGTGCACTAGGGTTGGACGGATATAATTCACCCCTCCACTTT	CASSALGLDGYNSPLHF
TRBJ1-2	TRBV29-1	NA	NA	TGCAGCGTTGAAGCTGAGATGGGGCGAAGCTATGGCTACACCTTC	CSVEAEMGRSYGYTF
TRBJ2-1	TRBV6-1	NA	many	TGTGCCAGCAGTTGGGGACATGACTCCTACAATGAGCAGTTCTTC	CASSWGHDSYNEQFF
TRBJ1-2	TRBV7-2	NA	NA	TGTGCCAGCAGCTTAGAATCAGAGGGCTATGGCTACACCTTC	CASSLESEGYGYTF
TRBJ1-1	TRBV19	TRBD1	NA	TGTGCCAGTAGCCTCCCCGGACAGGGGAACACTGAAGCTTTCTTT	CASSLPGQGNTEAFF
TRBJ2-7	TRBV6-1	NA	few	TGTGCCAGCAGTGAAGCCGGACAGCCCTACGAGCAGTACTTC	CASSEAGQPYEQYF
TRBJ2-5	TRBV5-4	NA	NA	TGTGCCAGCAGCTTGGGACTCCTTGAAGAGACCCAGTACTTC	CASSLGLLEETQYF
TRBJ2-2	TRBV7-9	NA	NA	TGTGCCAGCAGCTTAACAGAGAACACCGGGGAGCTGTTTTTT	CASSLTENTGELFF
TRBJ1-5	TRBV30	NA	NA	TGTGCCTGGAGTAAAGGGGGATACAATCAGCCCCAGCATTTT	CAWSKGGYNQPQHF
TRBJ2-1	TRBV27	TRBD2	NA	TGTGCCAGCCGGACTAGCGGGAGGAAAAATGAGCAGTTCTTC	CASRTSGRKNEQFF
TRBJ2-7	TRBV30	NA	NA	TGTGCCTGGAGTGTACGGTCAGGGTACAACGAGCAGTACTTC	CAWSVRSGYNEQYF
TRBJ2-7	TRBV29-1	NA	once	TGCAGCGTTGAATTAGCCGAATCCTACGAGCAGTACTTC	CSVELAESYEQYF
TRBJ2-5	TRBV27	TRBD2	NA	TGTGCCAGCAGTTCCGGACTAGCGGGCTTCCAAGAGACCCAGTACTTC	CASSSGLAGFQETQYF
TRBJ1-1	TRBV6-1	TRBD1	NA	TGTGCCAGCAGTGGACAGGGCCCGAAGGCCACTGAAGCTTTCTTT	CASSGQGPKATEAFF
TRBJ1-1	TRBV25-1	NA	once	TGTGCCAGCAGTGAATTTGTGGGAGTGAAAGCTTTCTTT	CASSEFVGVKAFF
TRBJ2-1	TRBV4-1	TRBD2	NA	TGCGCCAGCAGCTCACCGGGACTAGCGGGAGTATACAATGAGCAGTTCTTC	CASSSPGLAGVYNEQFF
TRBJ2-7	TRBV5-1	NA	NA	TGCGCCAGCAGCTTCGCGGGGGCGAGTATATACGAGCAGTACTTC	CASSFAGASIYEQYF
TRBJ2-5	TRBV29-1	NA	NA	TGCAGCGTTGGACAGAAAGAAGAGACCCAGTACTTC	CSVGQKEETQYF